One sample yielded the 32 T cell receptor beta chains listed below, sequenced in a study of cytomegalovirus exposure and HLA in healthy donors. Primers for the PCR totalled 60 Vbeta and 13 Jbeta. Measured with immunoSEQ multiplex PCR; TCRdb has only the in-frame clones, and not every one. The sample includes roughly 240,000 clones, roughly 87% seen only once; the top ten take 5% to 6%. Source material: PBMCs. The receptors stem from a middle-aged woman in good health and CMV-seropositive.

CDR3 DNA: TGTGCCAGCAGTGAAGACAAGGGGACCTATAATTCACCCCTCCACTTT. This codes for CASSEDKGTYNSPLHF. The chain couples TRBV6-1 to TRBJ1-6, with D possibly being TRBD1 (5 bases). CDR1 and CDR2 from the germline V gene are MNHNS and SASEGT. The V end was cut by 1 base, the J end by 2 bases, with 9 bases between. The CDR3 spans 16 residues.

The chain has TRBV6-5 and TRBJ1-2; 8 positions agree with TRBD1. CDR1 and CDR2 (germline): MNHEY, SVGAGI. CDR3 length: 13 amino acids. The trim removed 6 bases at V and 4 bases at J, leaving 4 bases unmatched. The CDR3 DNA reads TGTGCCAGCAGACAGGGGGTGAGCTATGGCTACACCTTC. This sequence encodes CASRQGVSYGYTF.

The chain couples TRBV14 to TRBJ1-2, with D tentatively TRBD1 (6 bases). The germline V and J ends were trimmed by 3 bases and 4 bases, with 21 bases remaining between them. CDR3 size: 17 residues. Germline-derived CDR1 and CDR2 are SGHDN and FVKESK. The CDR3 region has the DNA TGTGCCAGCAGCCACGTCTTCAGGGGTCGCCTCTTCTATGGCTACACCTTC. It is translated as CASSHVFRGRLFYGYTF.

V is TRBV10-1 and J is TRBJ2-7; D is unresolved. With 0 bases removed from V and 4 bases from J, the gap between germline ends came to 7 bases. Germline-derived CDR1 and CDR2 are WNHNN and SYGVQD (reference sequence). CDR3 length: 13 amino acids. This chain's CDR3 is CASSESAQYEQYF. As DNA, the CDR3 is TGCGCCAGCAGTGAGTCGGCACAGTACGAGCAGTACTTC.

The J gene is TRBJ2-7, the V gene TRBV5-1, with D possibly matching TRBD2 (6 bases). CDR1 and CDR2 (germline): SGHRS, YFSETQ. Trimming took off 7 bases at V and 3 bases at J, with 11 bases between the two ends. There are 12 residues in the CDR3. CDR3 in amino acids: CASGLGSYEQYF. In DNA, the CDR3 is TGCGCCAGCGGCCTCGGGAGCTACGAGCAGTACTTC.

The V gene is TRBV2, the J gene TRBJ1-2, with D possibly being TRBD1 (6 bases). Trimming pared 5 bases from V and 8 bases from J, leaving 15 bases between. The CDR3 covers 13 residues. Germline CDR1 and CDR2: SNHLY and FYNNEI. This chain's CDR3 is CASSLEGGKGYTF. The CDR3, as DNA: TGTGCCAGCAGTCTCGAGGGGGGGAAAGGCTACACCTTC.

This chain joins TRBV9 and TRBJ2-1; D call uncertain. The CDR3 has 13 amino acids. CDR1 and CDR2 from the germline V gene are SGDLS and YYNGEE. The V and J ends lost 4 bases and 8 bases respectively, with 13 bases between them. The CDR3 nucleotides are TGTGCCAGCAGCAGAGAGTCCGTCTATGAGCAGTTCTTC. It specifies CASSRESVYEQFF.

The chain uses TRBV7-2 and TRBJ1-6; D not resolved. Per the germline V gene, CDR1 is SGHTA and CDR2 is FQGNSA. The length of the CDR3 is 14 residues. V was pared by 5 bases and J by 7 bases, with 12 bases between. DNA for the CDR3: TGTGCCAGCAGCCGCGAGGCCCGAAATTCACCCCTCCACTTT. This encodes CASSREARNSPLHF.

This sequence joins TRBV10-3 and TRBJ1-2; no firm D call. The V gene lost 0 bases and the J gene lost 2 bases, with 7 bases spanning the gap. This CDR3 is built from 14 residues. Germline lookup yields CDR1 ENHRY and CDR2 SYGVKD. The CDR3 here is CAISESRENYGYTF. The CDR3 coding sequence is TGTGCCATCAGTGAGTCCCGGGAAAACTATGGCTACACCTTC.

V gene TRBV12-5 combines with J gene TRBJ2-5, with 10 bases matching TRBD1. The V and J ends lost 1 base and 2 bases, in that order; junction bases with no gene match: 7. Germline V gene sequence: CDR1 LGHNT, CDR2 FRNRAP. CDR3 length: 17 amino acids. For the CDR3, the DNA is TGTGCTAGTGGTTTGGGACAGGGGGCGCGGGTGCAAGAGACCCAGTACTTC. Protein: CASGLGQGARVQETQYF. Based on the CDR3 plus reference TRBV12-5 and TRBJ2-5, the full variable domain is DARVTQTPRHKVTEMGQEVTMRCQPILGHNTVFWYRQTMMQGLELLAYFRNRAPLDDSGMPKDRFSAEMPDATLATLKIQPSEPRDSAVYFCASGLGQGARVQETQYFGPGTRLLVL.

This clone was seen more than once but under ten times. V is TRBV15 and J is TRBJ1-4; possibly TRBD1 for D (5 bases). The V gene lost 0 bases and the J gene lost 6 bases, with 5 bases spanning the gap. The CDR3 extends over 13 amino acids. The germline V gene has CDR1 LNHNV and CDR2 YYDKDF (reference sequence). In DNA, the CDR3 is TGTGCCACCAGCAGAGACAGGGATGAAAAACTGTTTTTT. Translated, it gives CATSRDRDEKLFF.

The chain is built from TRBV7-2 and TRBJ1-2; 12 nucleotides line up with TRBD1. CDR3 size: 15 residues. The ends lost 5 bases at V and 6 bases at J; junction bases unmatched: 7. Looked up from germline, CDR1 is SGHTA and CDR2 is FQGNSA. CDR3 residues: CASSPAGTGGDGYTF. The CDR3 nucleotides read TGTGCCAGCAGCCCCGCGGGGACAGGGGGCGATGGCTACACCTTC. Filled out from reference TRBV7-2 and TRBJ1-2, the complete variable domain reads GAGVSQSPSNKVTEKGKDVELRCDPISGHTALYWYRQSLGQGLEFLIYFQGNSAPDKSGLPSDRFSAERTGGSVSTLTIQRTQQEDSAVYLCASSPAGTGGDGYTFGSGTRLTVV.

As DNA, the CDR3 is TGTGCCAGTAGTCCTTCGGGTGCAGATACGCAGTATTTT. It specifies CASSPSGADTQYF. This chain uses TRBV19 with TRBJ2-3; D is uncertain. Trimming removed 5 bases from V and 4 bases from J, with 10 bases in between. Germline CDR1 and CDR2: LNHDA and SQIVND (reference sequence). CDR3 size: 13 residues.

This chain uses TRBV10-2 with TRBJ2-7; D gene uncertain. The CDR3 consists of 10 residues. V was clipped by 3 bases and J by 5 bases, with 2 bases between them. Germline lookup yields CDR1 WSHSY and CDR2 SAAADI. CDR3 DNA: TGCGCCAGCAGTGACAACGAGCAGTACTTC. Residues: CASSDNEQYF.

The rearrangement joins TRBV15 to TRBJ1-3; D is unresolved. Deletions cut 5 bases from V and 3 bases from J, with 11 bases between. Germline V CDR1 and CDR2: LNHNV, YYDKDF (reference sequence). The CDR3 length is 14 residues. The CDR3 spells CATSPLGNGNTIYF. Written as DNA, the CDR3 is TGTGCCACCAGCCCCCTCGGGAATGGAAACACCATATATTTT.

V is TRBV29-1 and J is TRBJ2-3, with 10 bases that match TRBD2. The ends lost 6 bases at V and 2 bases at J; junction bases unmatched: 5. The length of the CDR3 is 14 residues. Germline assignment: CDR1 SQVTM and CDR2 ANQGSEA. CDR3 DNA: TGCAGCGTCGCCACTAGCGGGGTCACAGATACGCAGTATTTT. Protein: CSVATSGVTDTQYF.

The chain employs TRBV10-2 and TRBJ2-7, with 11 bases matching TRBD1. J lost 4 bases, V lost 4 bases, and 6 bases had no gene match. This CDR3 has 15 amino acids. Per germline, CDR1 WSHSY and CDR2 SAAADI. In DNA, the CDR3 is TGCGCCAGCAGTGCCCCGGGACAGGGGGGGTACGAGCAGTACTTC. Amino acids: CASSAPGQGGYEQYF.

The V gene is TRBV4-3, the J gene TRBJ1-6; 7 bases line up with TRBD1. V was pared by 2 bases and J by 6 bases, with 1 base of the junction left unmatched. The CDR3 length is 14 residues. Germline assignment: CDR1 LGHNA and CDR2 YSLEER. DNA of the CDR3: TGCGCCAGCAGCCAACGGGACAGTAATTCACCCCTCCACTTT. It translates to CASSQRDSNSPLHF.

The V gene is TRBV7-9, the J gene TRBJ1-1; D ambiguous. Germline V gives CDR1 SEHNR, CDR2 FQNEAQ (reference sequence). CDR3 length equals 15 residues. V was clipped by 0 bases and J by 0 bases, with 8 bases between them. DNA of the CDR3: TGTGCCAGCAGCTTAGCGCGGGTGGTGAACACTGAAGCTTTCTTT. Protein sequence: CASSLARVVNTEAFF. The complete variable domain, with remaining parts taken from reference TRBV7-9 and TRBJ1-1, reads DTGVSQNPRHKITKRGQNVTFRCDPISEHNRLYWYRQTLGQGPEFLTYFQNEAQLEKSRLLSDRFSAERPKGSFSTLEIQRTEQGDSAMYLCASSLARVVNTEAFFGQGTRLTVV.

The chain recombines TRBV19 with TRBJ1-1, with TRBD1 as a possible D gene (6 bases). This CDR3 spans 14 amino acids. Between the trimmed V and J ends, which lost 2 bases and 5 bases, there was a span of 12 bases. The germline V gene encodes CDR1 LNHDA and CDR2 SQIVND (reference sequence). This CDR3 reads CASSIRQGRTEAFF. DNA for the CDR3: TGTGCCAGTAGTATAAGGCAGGGGAGAACTGAAGCTTTCTTT.

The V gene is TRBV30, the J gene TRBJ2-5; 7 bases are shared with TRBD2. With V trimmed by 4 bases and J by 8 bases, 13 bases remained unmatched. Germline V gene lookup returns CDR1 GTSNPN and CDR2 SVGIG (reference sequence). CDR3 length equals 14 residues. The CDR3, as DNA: TGTGCCTGGAAGCCTCTAGCGGACATTTTTACCCAGTACTTC. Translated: CAWKPLADIFTQYF.

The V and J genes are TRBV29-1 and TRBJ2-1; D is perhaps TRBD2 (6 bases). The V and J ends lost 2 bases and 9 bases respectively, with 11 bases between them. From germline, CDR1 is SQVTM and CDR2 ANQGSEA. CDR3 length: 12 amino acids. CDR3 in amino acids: CSVETSSSEQFF. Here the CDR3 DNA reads TGCAGCGTTGAAACTAGCTCCTCTGAGCAGTTCTTC.

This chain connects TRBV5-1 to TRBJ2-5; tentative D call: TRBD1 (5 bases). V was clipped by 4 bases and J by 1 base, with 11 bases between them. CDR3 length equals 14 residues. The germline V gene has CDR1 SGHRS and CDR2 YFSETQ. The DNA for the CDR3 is TGCGCCAGCAGCCAGGGCCCGGTCCAAGAGACCCAGTACTTC. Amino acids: CASSQGPVQETQYF.

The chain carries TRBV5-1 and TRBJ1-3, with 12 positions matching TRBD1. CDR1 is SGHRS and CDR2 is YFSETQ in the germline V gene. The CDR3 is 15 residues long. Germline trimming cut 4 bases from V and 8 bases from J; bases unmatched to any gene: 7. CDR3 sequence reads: CASSIGTGGLDTIYF. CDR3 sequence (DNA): TGCGCCAGCAGCATCGGGACAGGGGGCTTGGACACCATATATTTT.

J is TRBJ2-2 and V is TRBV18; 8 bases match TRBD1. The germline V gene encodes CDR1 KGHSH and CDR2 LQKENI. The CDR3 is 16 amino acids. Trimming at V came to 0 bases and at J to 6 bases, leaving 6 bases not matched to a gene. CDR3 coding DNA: TGTGCCAGCTCACCACCAGGACAGGGCATGTCCGGGGAGCTGTTTTTT. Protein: CASSPPGQGMSGELFF.

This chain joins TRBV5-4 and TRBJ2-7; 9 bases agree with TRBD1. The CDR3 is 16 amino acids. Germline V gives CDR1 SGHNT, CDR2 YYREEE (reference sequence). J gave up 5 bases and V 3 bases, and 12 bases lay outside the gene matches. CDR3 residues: CASSSGVGTGINEQYF. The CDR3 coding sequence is TGTGCCAGCAGCTCCGGTGTCGGGACAGGGATAAACGAGCAGTACTTC.

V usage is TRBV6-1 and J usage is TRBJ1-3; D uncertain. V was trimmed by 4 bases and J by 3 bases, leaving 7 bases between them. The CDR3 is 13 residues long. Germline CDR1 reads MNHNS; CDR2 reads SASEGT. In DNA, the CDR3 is TGTGCCAGCAGTGCTGGCCGTGGAAACACCATATATTTT. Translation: CASSAGRGNTIYF.

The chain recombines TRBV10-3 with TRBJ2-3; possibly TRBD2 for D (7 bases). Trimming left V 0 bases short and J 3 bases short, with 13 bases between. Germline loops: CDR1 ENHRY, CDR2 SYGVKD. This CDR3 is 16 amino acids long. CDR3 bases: TGTGCCATCAGTGAGTCGGGGGGGCGAGGAACAGATACGCAGTATTTT. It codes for CAISESGGRGTDTQYF.

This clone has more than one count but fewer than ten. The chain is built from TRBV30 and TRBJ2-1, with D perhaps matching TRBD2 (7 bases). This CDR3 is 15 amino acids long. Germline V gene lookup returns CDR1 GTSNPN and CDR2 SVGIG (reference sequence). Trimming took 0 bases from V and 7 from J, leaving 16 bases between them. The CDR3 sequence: CAWSVRGRAGNEQFF. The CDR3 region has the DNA TGTGCCTGGAGTGTAAGGGGGAGGGCCGGGAATGAGCAGTTCTTC.

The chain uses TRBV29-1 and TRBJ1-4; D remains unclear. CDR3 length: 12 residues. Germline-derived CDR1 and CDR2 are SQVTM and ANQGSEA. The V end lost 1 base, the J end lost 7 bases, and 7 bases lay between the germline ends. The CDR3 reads CSVEVTSEKLFF. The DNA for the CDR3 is TGCAGCGTTGAAGTGACTTCTGAAAAACTGTTTTTT.

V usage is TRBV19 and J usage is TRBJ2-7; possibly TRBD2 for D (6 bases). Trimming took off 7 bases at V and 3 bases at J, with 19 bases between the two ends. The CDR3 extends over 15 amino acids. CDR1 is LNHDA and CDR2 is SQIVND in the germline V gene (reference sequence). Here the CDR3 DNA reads TGTGCCAGTAAGGGCAGGGCGGGACTCAACTACGAGCAGTACTTC. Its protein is CASKGRAGLNYEQYF.

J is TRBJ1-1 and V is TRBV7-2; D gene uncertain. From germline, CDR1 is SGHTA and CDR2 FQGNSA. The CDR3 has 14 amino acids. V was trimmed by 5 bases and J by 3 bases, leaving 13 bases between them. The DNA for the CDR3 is TGTGCCAGCAGCCCGTTTGGCGGAGACACTGAAGCTTTCTTT. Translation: CASSPFGGDTEAFF.